This T cell receptor beta chain was documented in a study of T cells in Graves' hyperthyroidism and ophthalmopathy. Amplification of TCR beta CDR3 regions was performed using RNA transcripts as template. During a first-round RT-PCR of the TCR CDR3, the HTBI primer set was used. Via MiXCR, TCRdb re-called the multiplex PCR reads, giving one row per CDR3 protein. This sample yields a few hundred thousand distinct CDR3 sequences, of which approximately 15% are seen a single time; approximately 5.3% belongs to the top ten. The CDR3 totals 16 residues. Germline CDR1 SGHRS, CDR2 YFSETQ. Losses at the gene ends were 2 bases for V and 5 bases for J; bases not matched to a gene: 6.

The chain employs TRBV5-1 and TRBJ2-5; 13 bases match TRBD2. Specimen: blood. The clonotype originates from a woman aged 18-30 years with Graves' hyperthyroidism. The CDR3 protein is CASSLVLAGGTETQYF. DNA of the CDR3: TGCGCCAGCAGCTTAGTACTAGCGGGAGGGACGGAGACCCAGTACTTC.